This TCR beta chain was recovered during a study of technical replicates of blood from a few donors. Clones were read by immunoSEQ multiplex PCR, and TCRdb kept only the in-frame ones, dropping some. The sample lists 80,000 or so clones; around four fifths were seen once. Germline V gives CDR1 SGHNT, CDR2 YYREEE (reference sequence). Trimming took 0 bases from V and 4 from J, leaving 8 bases between them. The CDR3 extends over 13 amino acids. This receptor was taken from a human donor in good health. Some clones in this sample may be carry-over from other donors' samples. This chain connects TRBV5-4 to TRBJ2-7; TRBD2 might be the D (5 bases). Sequenced input: PBMCs. The CDR3 DNA follows: TGTGCCAGCAGCTTGGGGACGGGGTACGAGCAGTACTTC. Its translation: CASSLGTGYEQYF.